The next 2 T cell receptor beta chains were all read from a single sample in a study of metastatic and nonmetastatic thyroid tumors. TCRdb re-analyzed the PCR reads using MiXCR. The sample includes tens of thousands of clones, 9.5% to 13% of them seen just once. Every patient was untreated before thyroid surgery. The sample was blood. The receptors derive from a male donor with papillary thyroid cancer or a benign thyroid nodule (not recorded which). Some clones in this sample may be carry-over from other donors' samples.

In DNA, the CDR3 is TGTGCCAGCAGTTACACTAGGACAGGGGGAATCGGAACCCTCCACTTT. The encoded protein is CASSYTRTGGIGTLHF. The chain joins TRBV6-5 to TRBJ1-6; 10 nucleotides align to TRBD1. CDR1 is MNHEY, CDR2 SVGAGI, per germline. This CDR3 region has 16 residues. The trim removed 2 bases at V and 14 bases at J, leaving 12 bases unmatched.

This clone was seen at least ten times. The chain is built from TRBV6-1 and TRBJ2-5; tentative D call: TRBD2 (5 bases). The germline V gene has CDR1 MNHNS and CDR2 SASEGT. Deletions cut 0 bases from V and 2 bases from J, with 13 bases between. The CDR3 spans 16 residues. CDR3 in amino acids: CASSEAPSGIQETQYF. CDR3 DNA sequence: TGTGCCAGCAGTGAAGCGCCCAGCGGAATACAAGAGACCCAGTACTTC.